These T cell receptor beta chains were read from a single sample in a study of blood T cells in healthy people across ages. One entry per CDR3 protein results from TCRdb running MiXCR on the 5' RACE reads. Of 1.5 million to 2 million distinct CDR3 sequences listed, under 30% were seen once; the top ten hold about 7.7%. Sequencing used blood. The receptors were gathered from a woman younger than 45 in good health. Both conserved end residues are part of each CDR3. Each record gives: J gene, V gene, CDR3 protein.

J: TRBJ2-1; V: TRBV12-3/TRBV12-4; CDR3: CASSRTGGPGNEQFF
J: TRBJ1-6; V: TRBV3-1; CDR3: CASSQGGGSQTPLHF
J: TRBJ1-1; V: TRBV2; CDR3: CASSEGQGGVPEAFF
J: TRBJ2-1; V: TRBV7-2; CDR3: CASTMAVGGPGNEQFF
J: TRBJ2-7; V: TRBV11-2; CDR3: CASSARERGEQYF
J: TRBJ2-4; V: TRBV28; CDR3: CASSLTGPGNYQQYF
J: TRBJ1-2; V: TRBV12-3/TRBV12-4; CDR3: CASSMGSGYGYTF
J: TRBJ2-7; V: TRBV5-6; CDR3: CASSGIDQLTDEQYF
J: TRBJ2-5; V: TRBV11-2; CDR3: CASGQPGDVAETQYF
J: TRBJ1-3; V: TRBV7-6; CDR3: CVSSEDRGKSGYTIYF
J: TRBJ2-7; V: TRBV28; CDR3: CASRNLVPTGEQYF
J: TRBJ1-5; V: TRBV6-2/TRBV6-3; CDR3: CASSYGHAGGGNQPQHF
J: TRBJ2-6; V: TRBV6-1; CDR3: CASRTDSYLSGANVLTF
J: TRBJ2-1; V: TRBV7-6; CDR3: CASSLADLDPSSYNEQFF
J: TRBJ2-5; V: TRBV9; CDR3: CASRGREQETQYF
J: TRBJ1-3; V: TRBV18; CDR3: CASSTRDREGNTIYF
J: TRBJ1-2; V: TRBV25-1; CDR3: CASSEPLGGDYGYTF
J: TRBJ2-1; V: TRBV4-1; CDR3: CASSQDVAGGYNEQFF
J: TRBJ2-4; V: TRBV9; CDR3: CASSEGLAKNIQYF
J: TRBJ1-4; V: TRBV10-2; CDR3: CASGPRGRGEKLFF
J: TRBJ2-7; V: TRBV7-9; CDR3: CASSILRDTIYEQYF
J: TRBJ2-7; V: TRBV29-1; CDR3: CSASTGGGYGQYF
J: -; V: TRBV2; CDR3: CASSGQGSETQFF
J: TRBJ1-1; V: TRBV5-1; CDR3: CASSLESQGNTEAFF
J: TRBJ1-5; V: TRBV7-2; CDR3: CASSLQPGGNQPQHF
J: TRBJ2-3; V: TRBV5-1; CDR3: CASSGRTSGADTQYF
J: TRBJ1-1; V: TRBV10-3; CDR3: CAISEEGNRGAFF
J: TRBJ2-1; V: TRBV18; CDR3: CASSPMAGNEQFF
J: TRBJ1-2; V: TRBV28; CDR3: CASTASGTSDYGYTF
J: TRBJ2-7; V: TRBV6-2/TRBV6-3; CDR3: CASSGGTGTSESYEQYF
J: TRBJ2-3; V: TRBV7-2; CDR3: CASSLEGHPLVDTQYF
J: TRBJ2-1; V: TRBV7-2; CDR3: CASSLDSTGLSNEQFF
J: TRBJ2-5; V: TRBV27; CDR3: CASSFRLRETQYF
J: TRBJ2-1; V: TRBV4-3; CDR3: CASSQTQASNEQFF
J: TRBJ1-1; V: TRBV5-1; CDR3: CASSFSDRGRLAFF
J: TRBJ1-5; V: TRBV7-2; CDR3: CASSSDRRIQPQHF
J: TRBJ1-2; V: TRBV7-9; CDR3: CASSQATYEGYTF
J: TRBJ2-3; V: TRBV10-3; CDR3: CAVDIAEMITDTQYF
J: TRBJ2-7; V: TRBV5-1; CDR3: CASSLGDTGSYEQYF
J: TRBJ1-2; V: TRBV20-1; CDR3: CSAGQGGAWTGYTF